This TCR beta chain was captured in a study of cytomegalovirus exposure and HLA in healthy donors. This clone appeared a few times. Vbeta (60) and Jbeta (13) primers were used in the PCR. This table comes from immunoSEQ multiplex PCR, and its TCRdb copy is limited to in-frame clones, with some not included. Of fewer than 65,000 clones in the sample, almost 75% were seen once. Germline values: CDR1 SNHLY, CDR2 FYNNEI. There are 14 residues in the CDR3. Trimming took off 4 bases at V and 6 bases at J, with 15 bases between the two ends. The sample consisted of PBMCs. The chain links TRBV2 to TRBJ1-1, with a tentative D call TRBD1 (5 bases). The sequence came from a man between 50 and 59 years old in good health and CMV-seronegative. The CDR3, as DNA: TGTGCCAGCAGTGTGCCGGGGGTTCCGGCTGAAGCTTTCTTT. Translated: CASSVPGVPAEAFF.